This T cell receptor beta chain was retrieved from a study of blood T cell repertoires in COVID-19. The V gene's germline CDR1 is SGDLS and CDR2 YYNGEE. J was trimmed by 5 bases and V by 5 bases; bases with no gene match: 3. This CDR3 comprises 13 residues. Here immunoSEQ multiplex PCR was the method, and the copy in TCRdb shows in-frame clones only, minus some. Of approximately 65,000 clones detected, 90% appear once; the ten largest clones hold roughly 5%. The clonotype comes from a woman aged 18-29 years with acute or convalescent COVID-19. The material sequenced was peripheral blood. This chain uses TRBV9 with TRBJ2-3; 9 bases fit TRBD1. The CDR3 bases are TGTGCCAGCAGGACAGGGGGAGTAGATACGCAGTATTTT. Its protein product is CASRTGGVDTQYF.